Shown below are 31 T cell receptor beta chains from a single sample sequenced in a study of molecular identifiers for immune sequencing clone quantification. TCRdb called the PCR reads again in MiXCR, with one record for every CDR3 protein. Counted here are approximately 550,000 distinct CDR3 sequences, around 23% occurring once; the ten biggest clones make up under 0.85%. Sequenced input: naive CD8+ T cells from blood, with Jurkat cell RNA spiked in. Subset: FACS-sorted CD8+CD4-CCR7+CD45RA+ naive T cells. These receptors originate from a human donor in good health. Some libraries in this study had Jurkat cell RNA spiked in.

This rearrangement joins TRBV4-1 to TRBJ2-7, with TRBD2 matching 13 bases. Germline V gives CDR1 MGHRA, CDR2 YSYEKL. The J segment lost 2 bases and the V segment lost 3 bases, leaving 4 bases of the junction unmatched. The CDR3 is 16 residues long. CDR3 protein: CASSQEGTSGAYEQYF. For the CDR3, the DNA is TGCGCCAGCAGCCAGGAAGGGACTAGCGGGGCCTACGAGCAGTACTTC.

The rearrangement joins TRBV7-9 to TRBJ2-7, with D maybe TRBD2 (6 bases). Germline V gene sequence: CDR1 SEHNR, CDR2 FQNEAQ (reference sequence). The ends were cut back, 4 bases at V and 6 bases at J, with 19 bases in the middle. This CDR3 comprises 15 residues. CDR3 region: CASSSPRAGSGEQYF. In DNA form, the CDR3 reads TGTGCCAGCAGCTCGCCAAGGGCGGGGTCGGGCGAGCAGTACTTC.

Concerning this clonotype: This CDR3 is missing its conserved last phenylalanine or tryptophan, likely due to a read error. The chain couples TRBV28 to TRBJ2-5, with a tentative D call TRBD1 (7 bases). This CDR3 region has 16 residues. V shed 6 bases and J shed 3 bases, with 20 bases lying between them. Germline V lookup: CDR1 MDHEN, CDR2 SYDVKM. CDR3 in amino acids: CASRPVTGRLKETQYL. CDR3 in DNA: TGTGCCAGCAGACCTGTGACAGGGAGGTTGAAAGAGACCCAGTACCTC.

Only a few counts were recorded for this clonotype. The rearrangement links TRBV6-2 or TRBV6-3 to TRBJ2-1, with D uncertain. CDR1 and CDR2 from the germline V gene are MNHEY and SVGEGT. V was shortened by 6 bases and J by 11 bases, with 11 bases between the two germline ends. The CDR3 has 11 residues. The CDR3 reads CASSPPGQQFF. CDR3 DNA: TGTGCCAGCAGCCCGCCCGGACAGCAGTTCTTC.

About this clonotype: A much larger clone lies one base from this, so it may be a read error. The chain combines TRBV27 with TRBJ2-3; either TRBD1 or TRBD2 may supply D (6 bases each). CDR3 length equals 15 residues. The germline V gene encodes CDR1 MNHEY and CDR2 SMNVEV (reference sequence). The DNA of the CDR3 is TGTGCCAGCAGTTTTTGGGGGGCCTCCACAGATACGGAGTATTTT. Its translation: CASSFWGASTDTEYF.

V usage is TRBV6-2 or TRBV6-3 and J usage is TRBJ2-5; 7 bases are a match to TRBD1. CDR1 MNHEY and CDR2 SVGEGT come from the germline V gene. Trimming at V came to 0 bases and at J to 0 bases, leaving 7 bases not matched to a gene. The CDR3 runs 17 residues. The CDR3 is CASSYSGTATYQETQYF. CDR3 bases: TGTGCCAGCAGTTACTCCGGGACAGCGACCTACCAAGAGACCCAGTACTTC.

This clonotype has only a few counts. The chain uses TRBV6-5 and TRBJ2-3; D possibly corresponds to TRBD1 (5 bases). V was clipped by 2 bases and J by 0 bases, with 9 bases between them. CDR3 length: 15 amino acids. The germline gives CDR1 MNHEY, CDR2 SVGAGI. CDR3 nucleotides: TGTGCCAGCAGTTACCCAGGGATGAGCACAGATACGCAGTATTTT. Residues: CASSYPGMSTDTQYF.

The sample holds many counts of this clonotype. The rearrangement links TRBV2 to TRBJ2-2; 8 bases agree with TRBD1. V shed 3 bases, J shed 6 bases, and the junction held 3 bases outside the gene matches. CDR1 SNHLY and CDR2 FYNNEI come from the germline V gene. The CDR3 consists of 14 residues. CDR3 DNA sequence: TGTGCCAGCAGTGAGACAGGGGACGCCGGGGAGCTGTTTTTT. It encodes CASSETGDAGELFF.

As concerns this clonotype: At one end, the junction sequence differs from germline, possibly due to a read error. The J gene is TRBJ1-5, the V gene TRBV19, with D uncertain. The CDR3 length is 15 residues. Germline V gene lookup returns CDR1 LNHDA and CDR2 SQIVND (reference sequence). CDR3 loop: CASGIEEYSNQPQHF. As DNA, the CDR3 is TGTGCCAGTGGTATAGAGGAGTATAGCAATCAGCCCCAGCATTTT.

Ten or more counts support this clonotype. J is TRBJ2-7 and V is TRBV28, with 10 bases matching TRBD1. CDR1 is MDHEN, CDR2 SYDVKM, per germline. The CDR3 covers 17 residues. J was trimmed by 2 bases and V by 4 bases; bases with no gene match: 11. CDR3 amino acids: CASSSPVGQGGTYEQYF. CDR3 DNA sequence: TGTGCCAGCAGTTCACCGGTAGGACAGGGGGGGACCTACGAGCAGTACTTC.

This clonotype was observed a few times. The chain couples TRBV24-1 to TRBJ1-2; D may be TRBD1 (5 bases). This CDR3 is 14 amino acids long. Germline CDR1 is KGHDR and CDR2 is SFDVKD. Trimming took 3 bases from V and 4 from J, leaving 11 bases between them. The CDR3 protein is CATSDRQRGYGYTF. CDR3 DNA: TGTGCCACCAGTGATCGGCAGAGGGGCTATGGCTACACCTTC.

The chain has TRBV27 and TRBJ2-1, with D hard to call. CDR3 length equals 12 residues. Trimming took 3 bases from V and 8 from J, leaving 8 bases between them. The V gene's germline CDR1 is MNHEY and CDR2 SMNVEV (reference sequence). The CDR3 protein is CASSFLDHEQFF. CDR3 nucleotides: TGTGCCAGCAGTTTCTTAGACCATGAGCAGTTCTTC.

This clonotype was detected only a few times. A much larger clone is a single base away; this may be a read error. The chain combines TRBV6-1 with TRBJ2-7; 7 bases are a match to TRBD1. CDR1 and CDR2 (germline): MNHNS, SASEGT. The CDR3 runs 13 residues. CDR3 DNA: TGTGCCAGCAGCTGGGGACAGTCCTACGAGCGGTACTTC. It specifies CASSWGQSYERYF.

This clonotype has at least ten counts. The CDR3 region has the DNA TGTGCCAGCAGGGGCCTGAAGGACGAGCAGTACTTC. Translating gives CASRGLKDEQYF. V is TRBV5-4 and J is TRBJ2-7; no clear D gene. Trimming shortened V by 5 bases and J by 5 bases, and 11 bases separated the two germline ends. This CDR3 is built from 12 residues. Germline CDR1 is SGHNT and CDR2 is YYREEE (reference sequence).

This clonotype was counted only a few times. The chain recombines TRBV27 with TRBJ2-5; no firm D call. The ends were cut back, 1 base at V and 3 bases at J, with 9 bases in the middle. Germline CDR1 and CDR2: MNHEY and SMNVEV (reference sequence). The CDR3 loop spans 14 amino acids. The CDR3 loop is CASSLLGSKETQYF. The CDR3 DNA sequence: TGTGCCAGCAGTTTATTGGGCAGCAAAGAGACCCAGTACTTC.

The chain uses TRBV7-4 and TRBJ2-7; no reliable D call. The CDR3 length is 14 residues. Per the germline V gene, CDR1 is SGHVT and CDR2 is SQSDAQ. V gave up 5 bases and J gave up 2 bases, with 13 bases separating them. The CDR3 DNA is TGTGCCAGCAGCGGCGCAGAAACACCCTACGAGCAGTACTTC. It encodes CASSGAETPYEQYF.

This clonotype came up once. Likely a read error: the CDR3 ends without its conserved phenylalanine or tryptophan. The chain carries TRBV4-1 and TRBJ2-7; 8 bases match TRBD1. The germline V gene encodes CDR1 MGHRA and CDR2 YSYEKL. With 0 bases clipped from V and 9 bases from J, the junction kept 7 bases outside the gene matches. This CDR3 comprises 14 residues. The CDR3 loop reads CASSQDEQGDAQYI. The CDR3 DNA reads as TGCGCCAGCAGCCAAGACGAACAGGGGGACGCGCAGTACATC.

The V and J genes are TRBV27 and TRBJ2-7; D ambiguous. CDR3 length equals 15 residues. V dropped 0 bases and J dropped 0 bases, with 9 bases sitting between them. Germline V gene sequence: CDR1 MNHEY, CDR2 SMNVEV (reference sequence). The CDR3 loop is CASSLSRRSSYEQYF. Here the CDR3 DNA reads TGTGCCAGCAGTTTATCGCGTCGCAGCTCCTACGAGCAGTACTTC.

This clonotype appeared a few times. The chain recombines TRBV7-9 with TRBJ2-7, with TRBD1 matching over 8 bases. Germline trimming cut 5 bases from V and 2 bases from J; bases unmatched to any gene: 11. CDR3 size: 16 residues. Germline CDR1 SEHNR, CDR2 FQNEAQ (reference sequence). CDR3: CASSPVGQGLAYEQYF. DNA of the CDR3: TGTGCCAGCAGCCCGGTCGGACAGGGCCTTGCCTACGAGCAGTACTTC.

This clonotype has a handful of counts. V and J are TRBV18 and TRBJ2-7; 8 bases agree with TRBD1. CDR3 length equals 16 residues. The V gene's germline CDR1 is KGHSH and CDR2 LQKENI. The V segment lost 3 bases and the J segment 2 bases; nucleotides outside the gene matches: 9. The CDR3 loop is CASSPDRGIGTYEQYF. CDR3 nucleotides: TGTGCCAGCTCACCCGACAGGGGAATAGGAACCTACGAGCAGTACTTC.

This clonotype appeared many times. The V call is TRBV29-1, the J call TRBJ2-5; possible D gene TRBD2, 5 bases. From germline, CDR1 is SQVTM and CDR2 ANQGSEA. This CDR3 spans 13 amino acids. Trimming removed 3 bases at V and 5 bases at J, with 13 bases between. DNA of the CDR3: TGCAGCGTTGAGGTTCCGGGGTGGGAGACCCAGTACTTC. Amino acids: CSVEVPGWETQYF.

The chain couples TRBV7-2 to TRBJ2-2, with D possibly TRBD2 on 6 matching bases. Trimming shortened V by 1 base and J by 4 bases, and 19 bases separated the two germline ends. The CDR3 loop spans 18 amino acids. Germline V gene sequence: CDR1 SGHTA, CDR2 FQGNSA. Here the CDR3 reads CASSLDRYRKEGTGELFF. Written as DNA, the CDR3 is TGTGCCAGCAGCTTAGACCGGTACCGGAAGGAGGGCACCGGGGAGCTGTTTTTT.

In its sample, this clonotype was seen a few times. The chain couples TRBV3-1 to TRBJ1-1; no reliable D call. V lost 4 bases and J lost 4, with 13 bases in between. There are 14 residues in the CDR3. CDR1 LGHDT and CDR2 YNNKEL come from the germline V gene (reference sequence). In DNA form, the CDR3 reads TGTGCCAGCAGCCCCCGTGGTCGGAGCACTGAAGCTTTCTTT. It codes for CASSPRGRSTEAFF. Using reference TRBV3-1 and TRBJ1-1 for the parts outside the CDR3, the full variable domain is DTAVSQTPKYLVTQMGNDKSIKCEQNLGHDTMYWYKQDSKKFLKIMFSYNNKELIINETVPNRFSPKSPDKAHLNLHINSLELGDSAVYFCASSPRGRSTEAFFGQGTRLTVV.

V is TRBV29-1 and J is TRBJ2-7, with D tentatively TRBD2 (5 bases). This CDR3 region has 12 residues. Germline V gene lookup returns CDR1 SQVTM and CDR2 ANQGSEA. V lost 7 bases, J lost 2 bases, and 12 bases lay in between. The CDR3 loop reads CSALSGTYEQYF. The CDR3 DNA is TGCAGCGCCCTAAGCGGTACCTACGAGCAGTACTTC.

This clonotype was found many times. This rearrangement joins TRBV2 to TRBJ1-5; no definite D call. The CDR3 length is 16 residues. Germline CDR1 SNHLY, CDR2 FYNNEI. The V and J ends lost 2 bases and 1 base respectively, with 12 bases between them. CDR3 amino acids: CASSELTPSSNQPQHF. The CDR3 nucleotides read TGTGCCAGCAGTGAATTGACACCAAGCAGCAATCAGCCCCAGCATTTT.

In its sample, this clonotype was seen a few times. The chain combines TRBV7-2 with TRBJ2-2, with 14 positions matching TRBD2. Per germline, CDR1 SGHTA and CDR2 FQGNSA. The CDR3 totals 17 residues. The V and J ends lost 3 bases and 0 bases, in that order; junction bases with no gene match: 0. The DNA for the CDR3 is TGTGCCAGCAGCTTGGGACTAGCGGGAGCGAACACCGGGGAGCTGTTTTTT. Amino acids: CASSLGLAGANTGELFF.

This clonotype was observed at least ten times. The chain carries TRBV7-9 and TRBJ2-3, with a weak D call TRBD2 (5 bases). The V gene lost 6 bases and the J gene lost 3 bases, with 10 bases spanning the gap. The CDR3 has 13 residues. Germline CDR1 reads SEHNR; CDR2 reads FQNEAQ (reference sequence). CDR3 DNA sequence: TGTGCCAGCAGTTCGGACTGGACAGATACGCAGTATTTT. Translation gives CASSSDWTDTQYF.

The chain recombines TRBV9 with TRBJ2-3; TRBD1 or TRBD2 may be the D gene (5 bases each). CDR1 and CDR2 (germline): SGDLS, YYNGEE. The CDR3 has 18 amino acids. V was cut by 3 bases and J by 0 bases, with 20 bases left in between. In nucleotides, the CDR3 is TGTGCCAGCAGCGCCGAAGGCAATTGGGGGAGCAGCACAGATACGCAGTATTTT. Translating it yields CASSAEGNWGSSTDTQYF.

There are a few counts of this clonotype. This chain uses TRBV7-9 with TRBJ2-7; the D call may be TRBD1 or TRBD2 (5 bases each). The CDR3 is 17 amino acids. V gave up 1 base and J gave up 0 bases, with 16 bases separating them. Germline V gene sequence: CDR1 SEHNR, CDR2 FQNEAQ (reference sequence). CDR3 nucleotides: TGTGCCAGCAGCTTAGGAGATGGAGGACAACTCTCCTACGAGCAGTACTTC. Encoded protein: CASSLGDGGQLSYEQYF.

This rearrangement joins TRBV7-6 to TRBJ1-3; possibly TRBD1 for D (6 bases). The CDR3 extends over 14 amino acids. V was cut by 4 bases and J by 4 bases, with 11 bases left in between. Germline CDR1 reads SGHVS; CDR2 reads FNYEAQ. CDR3 protein: CASSSGGAGNTIYF. The CDR3 DNA follows: TGTGCCAGCAGCTCCGGGGGCGCGGGAAACACCATATATTTT.

This clonotype has just a few counts. Since the CDR3 does not end with the conserved phenylalanine or tryptophan, this likely comes from a read error. The chain joins TRBV6-6 to TRBJ1-1, with a possible D match to TRBD1 (6 bases). Germline V lookup: CDR1 MNHNY, CDR2 SVGAGI (reference sequence). CDR3 length equals 17 residues. Trimming took off 2 bases at V and 0 bases at J, with 16 bases between the two ends. CDR3 nucleotides: TGTGCCAGCAGTTACGGGTTGGGGGCCCCCATGAACACTGAAGCTTTCCTT. Its protein product is CASSYGLGAPMNTEAFL.